This TCR beta chain was recorded in a study of T cell repertoires in cytomegalovirus infection (dated by TCRdb to about 2019). At the level of the whole study: Donor HLA type was relevant to the analysis, because carriage of CMV infection together with the matching HLA type was indicated by public TCR beta signatures. What the authors observed across the whole study: The ex vivo response was dominated by HLA-C-restricted CMV-specific TCR beta clonotypes, and the single most frequent clonotype in two of eight donors was supplied by these HLA-C-restricted clonotypes. Cumulative frequency of public TCR beta family members discriminated carriers of CMV infection plus the relevant HLA type in this cohort and an independent approximately 360-donor cohort.

Trimming at the junction amounts to 0 bases on V and 4 bases on J, and the germline ends lie 19 bases apart. Taken from the germline V gene (reference sequence), the CDR1 and CDR2 loops are LGHDT and YNNKEL. From its cysteine to its phenylalanine, the CDR3 spans 17 amino acids. The only DNA kept is the CDR3, 51 bases in frame from the first base. The sequencer was an Illumina HiSeq 1500. TCRdb reworked the public reads: Q25 trimming with fastp, MiXCR clone assembly, productive beta chains retained. A single entry per CDR3 protein holds the most common genes and DNA from its merged rows. The sample table records approximately 170,000 distinct CDR3 sequences; 13% to 15% of these occur just once. About a quarter of the sample rests with the top ten. On this clonotype: The target of this receptor is not known. The input lacks base qualities; no much larger clone sits a single base away.

This chain is built from TRBV3-1 and TRBJ2-7, and possibly TRBD2, on 5 matching bases. The receptor was isolated from a human donor in good health (CMV status not recorded). Some clones in this sample may be carry-over from other donors' samples. The sample was PBMCs. The sequence in DNA is TGTGCCAGCAGCCAAGATCGGGGAAGGGTGGGAGATTACGAGCAGTACTTC. It translates to CASSQDRGRVGDYEQYF.